The T cell receptor (beta chain) under discussion was sequenced for a study of T cell changes during pregnancy in multiple sclerosis. The assay was immunoSEQ multiplex PCR, and TCRdb's table has in-frame clones only and misses some. The sample consists of 26,000 or so clones, about 88% of them appearing once. CDR3 length: 13 residues. J was trimmed by 5 bases and V by 2 bases; bases with no gene match: 2. The germline CDR1 and CDR2 sequences are MDHEN and SYDVKM. This sequence originates from a female donor with multiple sclerosis, enrolled in a pregnancy study. This chain connects TRBV28 to TRBJ1-2; 7 bases fit TRBD1. Source: CD8+ T cells from peripheral blood mononuclear cells, taken in the second trimester of pregnancy. The CDR3 nucleotides read TGTGCCAGCAGTTTACGGACAGGTTATGGCTACACCTTC. Its translation: CASSLRTGYGYTF.